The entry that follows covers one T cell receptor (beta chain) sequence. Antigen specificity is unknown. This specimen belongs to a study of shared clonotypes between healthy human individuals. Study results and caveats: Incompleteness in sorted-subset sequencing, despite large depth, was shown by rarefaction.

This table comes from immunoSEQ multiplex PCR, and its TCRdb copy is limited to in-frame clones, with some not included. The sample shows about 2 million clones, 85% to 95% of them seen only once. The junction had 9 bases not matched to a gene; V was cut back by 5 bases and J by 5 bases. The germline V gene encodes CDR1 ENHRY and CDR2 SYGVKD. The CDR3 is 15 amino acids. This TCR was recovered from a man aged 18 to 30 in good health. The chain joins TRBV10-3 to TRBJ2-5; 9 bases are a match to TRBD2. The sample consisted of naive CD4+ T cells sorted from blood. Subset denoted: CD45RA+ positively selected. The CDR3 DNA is TGTGCCATCAGTCGTAGCGGGGGCTTGGGTGAGACCCAGTACTTC. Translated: CAISRSGGLGETQYF.